The rows below give T cell receptor beta chains drawn from one sample of a study of T cells in Graves' hyperthyroidism and ophthalmopathy. TCRdb independently ran MiXCR on the multiplex PCR reads; one entry per CDR3 protein. The table has about 740,000 distinct CDR3 sequences, 11% to 15% seen once; the top ten hold 10% to 13%. Sequenced material: blood. These receptors were obtained from a woman under 30 with Graves' hyperthyroidism. The CDR3 runs from the conserved cysteine through the conserved F or W. A D gene is named only where the DNA matches it firmly. Not all rows give a size; the values are once, few, many and, for expanded clones, a class.

abundance,j_gene,d_gene,v_gene,CDR3nt,CDR3aa
many,TRBJ1-2,TRBD1,TRBV2,TGTGCCAGCACCTGGACAGGGGGACCTAACTATGGCTACACCTTC,CASTWTGGPNYGYTF
many,TRBJ1-5,TRBD1,TRBV18,TGTGCCAGCTCACCACGAACAGGGGACAATCAGCCCCAGCATTTT,CASSPRTGDNQPQHF
few,TRBJ2-2,TRBD1,TRBV10-3,TGTGCCATCACCCGACAGGGGGCAAACACCGGGGAGCTGTTTTTT,CAITRQGANTGELFF
-,TRBJ1-1,TRBD1,TRBV5-8,TGTGCCAGCAGTTCGTCCAGGGGGCGTGAAGCTTTCTTT,CASSSSRGREAFF
many,TRBJ2-5,TRBD2,TRBV7-7,TGTGCCAGCCGGGGGGCTAGCGGGAGGGGTGTACAAGAGACCCAGTACTTC,CASRGASGRGVQETQYF
many,TRBJ1-5,-,TRBV20-1,TGCAGTGCTAGAGATTCGTACGTTCAGCCCCAGCATTTT,CSARDSYVQPQHF
-,TRBJ2-1,-,TRBV4-1,TGCGCCAGCAGCCAAGGGCCCCCAGGGGAGCAGTTCTTC,CASSQGPPGEQFF
many,TRBJ1-5,-,TRBV6-1,TGTGCCTGCCTCGAGGCCCAGGGCAGTCAGCCCCAGCATTTT,CACLEAQGSQPQHF
-,TRBJ2-7,-,TRBV4-2,TGTGCCAGCAGCCAACCGGGACGGACCTACGGGCAGTACTTC,CASSQPGRTYGQYF
many,TRBJ2-7,-,TRBV30,TGTGCCTGGAGTGCGGGGGCCCACGAGCAGTACTTC,CAWSAGAHEQYF
few,TRBJ1-1,-,TRBV6-6,TGTGCCAGCAGTTACCAAGGGACTTTGAACACTGAAGCTTTCTTT,CASSYQGTLNTEAFF
many,TRBJ1-1,-,TRBV2,TGTGCCAGCAGTGACGGGGCGAACACTGAAGCTTTCTTT,CASSDGANTEAFF
-,TRBJ1-3,-,TRBV9,TGTGCCAGCAGCGACCCGGGGTACACCATATATTTT,CASSDPGYTIYF
few,TRBJ2-1,-,TRBV19,TGTGCCAGTAGTATAGAAGGGGGGAGCTACAATGAGCAGTTCTTC,CASSIEGGSYNEQFF
many,TRBJ1-2,-,TRBV12-3/TRBV12-4,TGTGCCAGCAGTTTAGTTGGTCGTGGCTACACCTTC,CASSLVGRGYTF
-,TRBJ2-5,-,TRBV29-1,TGCAGCGTTGAAATTAGGTTCCAAGAGACCCAGTACTTC,CSVEIRFQETQYF
few,TRBJ2-1,-,TRBV20-1,TGCAGTGCTAGGGGGCAGGGCCCCCTGTTCTTC,CSARGQGPLFF
few,TRBJ2-5,TRBD2,TRBV19,TGTGCCAGTAGTAGAGGGACTAGCGGGCCAGAGACCCAGTACTTC,CASSRGTSGPETQYF
many,TRBJ2-1,TRBD2,TRBV27,TGTGCCAGCAGTACGGGGACTAGTCCTCTTTACAATGAGCAGTTCTTC,CASSTGTSPLYNEQFF
many,TRBJ1-5,-,TRBV6-1,TGTGCCAGCAGTGTTGCAGGGCGCGGTCAGCCCCAGCATTTT,CASSVAGRGQPQHF
many,TRBJ2-3,TRBD1,TRBV28,TGTGCCAGCAGTTCCCCGAGACTGACAGGGAGCACAGATACGCAGTATTTT,CASSSPRLTGSTDTQYF
many,TRBJ2-7,-,TRBV6-2/TRBV6-3,TGTGCCAGCAGTTACTCGGACGGATACCACGAGCAGTACTTC,CASSYSDGYHEQYF
once,TRBJ1-6,-,TRBV5-5,TGTGCCAGCAGCCCGGACGGCGGTGGAGGGATATATTCACCCCTCCACTTT,CASSPDGGGGIYSPLHF
-,TRBJ2-2,-,TRBV20-1,TGCAGTGCGCGTAAATCGGAAGGGACCGGGGAGCTGTTTTTT,CSARKSEGTGELFF
few,TRBJ1-1,TRBD1,TRBV7-9,TGTGCCAGCAGAGGGGAGGGGGCGAGCACTGAAGCTTTCTTT,CASRGEGASTEAFF
-,TRBJ2-4,-,TRBV28,TGTGCCAGCAGTGTGTTGGGGGGTGCCAAAAACATTCAGTACTTC,CASSVLGGAKNIQYF
many,TRBJ1-1,-,TRBV20-1,TGCAGTGCTAGAGGAGGGGCTTCAACTGAAGCTTTCTTT,CSARGGASTEAFF
-,TRBJ2-3,-,TRBV4-1,TGCGCCAGCAGCCAAGACGCCCCAGCTAGGGATACGCAGTATTTT,CASSQDAPARDTQYF
many,TRBJ2-1,-,TRBV20-1,TGCAGTGCTAGTCCGTTAGGGGCCCCCCACAATGAGCAGTTCTTC,CSASPLGAPHNEQFF
many,TRBJ2-7,-,TRBV7-9,TGTGCCAGCAGCTTCGACGGCTCCTACGAGCAGTACTTC,CASSFDGSYEQYF
many,TRBJ2-7,TRBD2,TRBV20-1,TGCAGTGCTAGGGTTGAGCGGGGTTCCTACGAGCAGTACTTC,CSARVERGSYEQYF
many,TRBJ2-1,-,TRBV20-1,TGCAGTGCTACTACGGCCAGCGGCAGCTACAATGAGCAGTTCTTC,CSATTASGSYNEQFF
-,TRBJ2-2,-,TRBV6-1,TGTGCCTCCATCGGGGAGAGGGCAGGGCGCAACACCGGGGAGCTGTTTTTT,CASIGERAGRNTGELFF
few,TRBJ2-1,-,TRBV7-3,TGTGCCAGCAGCTTAAGGGGGGCGGGGGCCGCATTTAATGAGCAGTTCTTC,CASSLRGAGAAFNEQFF
many,TRBJ1-1,TRBD1,TRBV2,TGTGCCAGCACAGCAGGGGGCTTTCGTACTGAAGCTTTCTTT,CASTAGGFRTEAFF
few,TRBJ2-1,-,TRBV28,TGTGCCAGCAGTGGAGGGTGGGGGTACGCGCAGTTCTTC,CASSGGWGYAQFF
many,TRBJ1-1,-,TRBV20-1,TGCAGTGCTAGCCCGGGACTCGTAGCTTTCTTT,CSASPGLVAFF
many,TRBJ1-3,-,TRBV12-3/TRBV12-4,TGTGCCAGCAGCCCGTACGAAGTTTGGGGGGCAGAAGGAAACACCATATATTTT,CASSPYEVWGAEGNTIYF
many,TRBJ1-5,-,TRBV20-1,TGCAGTTCCAAACTGGGTAGTAGGAGCAATCAGCCCCAGCATTTT,CSSKLGSRSNQPQHF
once,TRBJ2-7,TRBD1,TRBV6-1,TGTGCCAGCAGCCAAGACAGGGCCTACTACGAGCGGTACTTC,CASSQDRAYYERYF
few,TRBJ2-1,-,TRBV7-7,TGTGCTAGCAGCTCGGTGGGGGCTGGCGAGCAGTTCTTC,CASSSVGAGEQFF
many,TRBJ2-1,TRBD2,TRBV20-1,TGCAGTGGCCGACTCGCGGGAGGGGTGGAGCAGTTCTTC,CSGRLAGGVEQFF
-,TRBJ1-6,TRBD1,TRBV28,TGTGCCAGCAAAGGGGGCATACGGGGGCGCACTTCCTATAATTCACCCCTCCACTTT,CASKGGIRGRTSYNSPLHF
-,TRBJ2-1,-,TRBV29-1,TGCAGCGTCCGACTGCCCGGGACTGGAAGACGAAATGAGCAGTTCTTC,CSVRLPGTGRRNEQFF
few,TRBJ1-5,-,TRBV25-1,TGTGCCAGCAGTGAAATAGGGCGTAGTAGCAATCAGCCCCAGCATTTT,CASSEIGRSSNQPQHF
many,TRBJ2-5,TRBD1,TRBV20-1,TGCAGTGCTACCACCGGACAGGGGAAAATTCAAGAGACCCAGTACTTC,CSATTGQGKIQETQYF
few,TRBJ2-2,TRBD1,TRBV12-3/TRBV12-4,TGTGCCAGCAGTTTTGCAGGGGGCACCGGGGAGCTGTTTTTT,CASSFAGGTGELFF
-,TRBJ2-7,-,TRBV28,TGTGCCAGCAGTTTAGGCGGACTTTCCGAGCAGTACTTC,CASSLGGLSEQYF
many,TRBJ2-3,-,TRBV7-9,TGTGCCAGCAGCCCCACGGGGAGGGATACGCAGTATTTT,CASSPTGRDTQYF
few,TRBJ2-7,TRBD1,TRBV30,TGTGCCTGGAGTTATAGTTGGCGGGACAGGGGCCGTCAGGACGAGCAGTACTTC,CAWSYSWRDRGRQDEQYF
few,TRBJ2-2,TRBD2,TRBV28,TGTGCCAGCAGTCGACTAGCGGGGAGGAACACCGGGGAGCTGTTTTTT,CASSRLAGRNTGELFF
-,TRBJ1-2,-,TRBV4-3,TGCGCCAGCAGCCAAGATGAGGAGTTGAACTATGGCTACACCTTC,CASSQDEELNYGYTF
many,TRBJ2-3,-,TRBV20-1,TGCAGTGCTAGACGGGGGGCGGGCGGGAGTACAGATACGCAGTATTTT,CSARRGAGGSTDTQYF
many,TRBJ1-1,-,TRBV7-2,TGTGCCAGCAGCTTAGAGGGGCCGCTCACTGAAGCTTTCTTT,CASSLEGPLTEAFF